This TCR beta chain was identified during a study of cytomegalovirus exposure and HLA in healthy donors. The CDR3 extends over 16 amino acids. V gave up 0 bases and J gave up 5 bases; unmatched junction bases: 9. Germline V CDR1 and CDR2: SGDLS, YYNGEE. The PCR contained 60 Vbeta and 13 Jbeta primers. Using immunoSEQ multiplex PCR, the repertoire was profiled, and TCRdb retains in-frame clones only, with some absent. Among 180,000 or so clones listed, roughly 85% were seen once. The TCR was taken from a man aged 50 to 59 in good health and CMV-seropositive. The sample comprised PBMCs. This sequence joins TRBV9 and TRBJ1-1; 8 nucleotides line up with TRBD1. In nucleotides, the CDR3 is TGTGCCAGCAGCGTAGCTTCGGACAGGGTAAGAACTGAAGCTTTCTTT. Encoded protein: CASSVASDRVRTEAFF. Together with reference TRBV9 and TRBJ1-1, the CDR3 gives the full variable domain: DSGVTQTPKHLITATGQRVTLRCSPRSGDLSVYWYQQSLDQGLQFLIQYYNGEERAKGNILERFSAQQFPDLHSELNLSSLELGDSALYFCASSVASDRVRTEAFFGQGTRLTVV.